A selection of T cell receptor beta chains follows, all from one sample in a study of T-cell memory formation after mild COVID-19. TCRdb re-called the 5' RACE reads through MiXCR, storing one row per CDR3 protein. This repertoire shows about 430,000 distinct CDR3 sequences, roughly 17% found once; its top ten account for approximately 21%. The source material was PBMCs or a T cell subset sorted from them (not recorded which). These receptors came from a man aged 18 to 29 who had mild COVID-19 (a few samples of this study predate the infection). Cell type and time point are not known. The CDR3 runs from the conserved cysteine through the conserved F or W. D genes are given only for firm matches. Size is stated for part of the rows, as once, few or many counts, or as a class when the clone is expanded.

len	j_gene	v_gene	abundance	d_gene	CDR3aa	CDR3nt
16	TRBJ2-2	TRBV12-3/TRBV12-4	-	-	CASSQSAASNTGELFF	TGTGCCAGCAGCCAGAGTGCGGCCTCGAACACCGGGGAGCTGTTTTTT
13	TRBJ1-6	TRBV5-1	-	-	CASSLLGPSPLHF	TGCGCCAGCAGCTTGTTGGGTCCTTCACCCCTCCACTTT
15	TRBJ2-7	TRBV5-1	-	-	CASSHPPPHDYEQYF	TGCGCCAGCAGCCATCCCCCCCCCCACGACTACGAGCAGTACTTC
16	TRBJ2-3	TRBV7-9	few	TRBD2	CASSHRTGLVSDTQYF	TGTGCCAGCAGCCATCGTACAGGACTAGTGTCAGATACGCAGTATTTT
15	TRBJ2-7	TRBV12-3/TRBV12-4	many	TRBD1	CASSSGQGSSYEQYF	TGTGCCAGCAGCTCGGGACAGGGGAGCTCCTACGAGCAGTACTTC
16	TRBJ1-1	TRBV7-8	few	-	CASSLGPEGLNTEAFF	TGTGCCAGCAGCTTGGGGCCTGAGGGGTTGAACACTGAAGCTTTCTTT
15	TRBJ2-7	TRBV5-4	many	-	CASSPGHGSSYEQYF	TGTGCCAGCAGTCCGGGACATGGATCTTCCTACGAGCAGTACTTC
13	TRBJ2-2	TRBV20-1	few	-	CSATGVGTGELFF	TGCAGTGCTACAGGGGTTGGCACCGGGGAGCTGTTTTTT
13	TRBJ1-2	TRBV3-1	-	-	CASSQVSVYGYTF	TGTGCCAGCAGCCAAGTGTCGGTCTATGGCTACACCTTC
11	TRBJ2-3	TRBV10-1	few	-	CASKRKDTQYF	TGCGCCAGCAAGAGAAAAGATACGCAGTATTTT
13	TRBJ1-6	TRBV15	-	-	CATSGGLLHPLHF	TGTGCCACCAGCGGGGGCTTGCTCCATCCCCTCCACTTT
14	TRBJ2-1	TRBV12-3/TRBV12-4	-	TRBD2	CASSYGGGYNEQFF	TGTGCCAGCAGTTATGGCGGGGGGTACAATGAGCAGTTCTTC
12	TRBJ2-7	TRBV20-1	-	-	CSGSATTYEQYF	TGCAGTGGCTCAGCGACCACCTACGAGCAGTACTTC
14	TRBJ2-5	TRBV29-1	-	-	CSVRGGAIQETQYF	TGCAGCGTTCGAGGGGGGGCTATCCAAGAGACCCAGTACTTC
14	TRBJ2-1	TRBV6-1	few	-	CATVGTQAYNEQFF	TGTGCCACCGTCGGGACTCAAGCCTACAATGAGCAGTTCTTC
13	TRBJ2-5	TRBV7-7	-	-	CASSPQGRETQYF	TGTGCCAGCAGCCCCCAGGGGAGAGAGACCCAGTACTTC
11	TRBJ2-5	TRBV3-1	few	-	CASKGTETQYF	TGTGCCAGCAAAGGGACGGAGACCCAGTACTTC
13	TRBJ1-1	TRBV5-1	-	-	CASSFGTLREAFF	TGCGCCAGCAGCTTCGGGACACTACGTGAAGCTTTCTTT
13	TRBJ1-1	TRBV20-1	-	TRBD1	CSAWTGDSAEAFF	TGCAGTGCTTGGACAGGGGATTCGGCTGAAGCTTTCTTT
13	TRBJ1-5	TRBV2	-	-	CASSVSLGQPQHF	TGTGCCAGCAGTGTCAGTTTGGGGCAGCCCCAGCATTTT
16	TRBJ2-5	TRBV7-2	once	TRBD2	CASTRGAAGGRETQYF	TGTGCCAGCACCCGCGGAGCAGCGGGGGGGAGGGAGACCCAGTACTTC
17	TRBJ1-1	TRBV7-9	few	-	CASSLLRGGRENTEAFF	TGTGCCAGCAGCTTACTTAGGGGGGGACGCGAGAACACTGAAGCTTTCTTT
14	TRBJ1-1	TRBV2	few	-	CASREDGHSTEAFF	TGTGCCAGCCGTGAGGACGGACACAGCACTGAAGCTTTCTTT
14	TRBJ1-5	TRBV15	few	-	CATSSGRSNQPQHF	TGTGCCACCAGCAGCGGTAGGAGCAATCAGCCCCAGCATTTT
14	TRBJ2-1	TRBV29-1	many	TRBD2	CSVELAGPYNEQFF	TGCAGCGTTGAATTAGCGGGACCCTACAATGAGCAGTTCTTC
15	TRBJ2-7	TRBV6-5	-	TRBD2	CASSYGRGGNYEQYF	TGTGCCAGCAGTTACGGCCGGGGGGGAAACTACGAGCAGTACTTC
13	TRBJ2-2	TRBV7-9	few	-	CASSILAAGELFF	TGTGCCAGCAGCATTCTAGCAGCCGGGGAGCTGTTTTTT
15	TRBJ2-1	TRBV6-2/TRBV6-3	few	-	CASSYGGGIEGEQFF	TGTGCCAGCAGTTACGGGGGGGGCATAGAAGGTGAGCAGTTCTTC
14	TRBJ1-2	TRBV2	-	TRBD1	CASSAGQGRGGYTF	TGTGCCAGCAGCGCGGGACAGGGGAGAGGTGGCTACACCTTC
14	TRBJ1-1	TRBV5-1	few	-	CASSEQGGTTEAFF	TGCGCCAGCAGCGAACAGGGCGGGACCACTGAAGCTTTCTTT
14	TRBJ2-7	TRBV5-1	-	-	CASSREGSDYEQYF	TGCGCCAGCAGCCGCGAAGGGTCCGACTACGAGCAGTACTTC
15	TRBJ2-3	TRBV20-1	few	TRBD2	CSAPTFSGGTDTQYF	TGCAGTGCGCCGACCTTTAGCGGGGGCACAGATACGCAGTATTTT
14	TRBJ2-3	TRBV28	-	TRBD2	CASRVRGITDTQYF	TGTGCCAGCAGGGTGCGGGGGATCACAGATACGCAGTATTTT
13	TRBJ2-5	TRBV10-3	few	TRBD1	CAISEGTGMVQYF	TGTGCCATCAGTGAAGGGACAGGGATGGTCCAGTACTTC
15	TRBJ2-2	TRBV2	-	-	CASSTRRANTGELFF	TGTGCCAGCAGTACCCGGAGGGCGAACACCGGGGAGCTGTTTTTT
15	TRBJ1-6	TRBV7-9	few	-	CASIPYQEYNSPLHF	TGTGCCAGCATCCCCTATCAGGAGTATAATTCACCCCTCCACTTT
14	TRBJ1-4	TRBV5-1	few	-	CASSRSSANEKLFF	TGCGCCAGCAGCCGTTCTTCGGCTAATGAAAAACTGTTTTTT